A selection of T cell receptor beta chains follows, all from one sample in a study of vaccination and CD4 T cells after COVID-19. Antigens for these TCRs are unknown. From the PCR reads, TCRdb called clonotypes with MiXCR, one entry per CDR3 protein. The sample yields 9,500 to 14,000 distinct CDR3 sequences, about two fifths seen once. Sequencing was performed on CD4+ T cells from blood, cultured in vitro. Receptors were obtained from a human donor who had recovered from COVID-19. Each CDR3 is given with its conserved first and last residue. A D gene is named only where the DNA matches it firmly. Only some rows state a clone size, as once, few, many or a class for expanded clones.

.,TRBJ2-5,TRBD1,TRBV3-1,CASSQGTGVGETQYF,TGTGCCAGCAGCCAAGGGACAGGGGTGGGAGAGACCCAGTACTTC
.,TRBJ2-7,.,TRBV10-3,CAISESGSPYEQYF,TGTGCCATCAGTGAGTCGGGCAGCCCCTACGAGCAGTACTTC
.,TRBJ1-2,.,TRBV11-2,CASSLGRSGKNYGYTF,TGTGCCAGCAGCTTAGGAAGGTCAGGGAAGAACTATGGCTACACCTTC
few,TRBJ2-7,.,TRBV27,CASSLSSGASSYEQYF,TGTGCCAGCAGTTTATCGTCAGGGGCGAGCTCCTACGAGCAGTACTTC
few,TRBJ1-2,TRBD1,TRBV2,CASTTGPQGGYTF,TGTGCCAGCACGACAGGGCCCCAGGGTGGCTACACCTTC
.,TRBJ1-1,TRBD1,TRBV4-2,CASSQVGATGVNTEAFF,TGTGCCAGCAGCCAAGTGGGGGCGACAGGGGTGAACACTGAAGCTTTCTTT
.,TRBJ2-5,.,TRBV11-2,CASSLSRATQRPETQYF,TGTGCCAGCAGCTTATCCCGGGCTACCCAGCGGCCGGAGACCCAGTACTTC
.,TRBJ2-1,TRBD2,TRBV10-3,CAISESTSGDGEQFF,TGTGCCATCAGTGAGTCGACTAGCGGGGATGGTGAGCAGTTCTTC
once,TRBJ2-4,.,TRBV6-5,CASSYTRSGVGGKNIQYF,TGTGCCAGCAGTTACACCCGGTCAGGGGTGGGTGGCAAAAACATTCAGTACTTC
few,TRBJ1-4,.,TRBV7-9,CASRPAPRESNEKLFF,TGTGCCAGCAGGCCCGCTCCTAGGGAGTCTAATGAAAAACTGTTTTTT
.,TRBJ2-4,.,TRBV20-1,CSARVSAKNIQYF,TGCAGTGCTAGAGTATCCGCCAAAAACATTCAGTACTTC